This is a list of T cell receptor beta chains from one sample in a study of cytomegalovirus exposure and HLA in healthy donors. Using immunoSEQ multiplex PCR, the repertoire was profiled, and TCRdb retains in-frame clones only, with some absent. This table has about 80,000 clones, roughly 80% appearing once. What was sequenced was PBMCs. All receptors derive from a man aged 50-59 years in good health and CMV-seropositive. Both conserved end residues are part of each CDR3. The D gene is left open where the match is weak. Expanded clones get a size class; other rows say once, few or many, or leave the size out.

J,D,V,size,DNA,CDR3
TRBJ1-5,NA,TRBV19,NA,TGTGCCAGTAGTTTTCACGGTTATAGCAATCAGCCCCAGCATTTT,CASSFHGYSNQPQHF
TRBJ2-2,NA,TRBV9,NA,TGTGCCAGCAGCCCCCATTCCTCTGTTCGGGGGAACACCGGGGAGCTGTTTTTT,CASSPHSSVRGNTGELFF
TRBJ2-6,NA,TRBV28,NA,TGTGCCAGCAGTCCCCAGCGCGGGTTTCGCAACTCTGGGGCCAACGTCCTGACTTTC,CASSPQRGFRNSGANVLTF
TRBJ2-6,NA,TRBV5-1,NA,TGCGCCAGCGGACGGAACTCTGGGGCCAACGGCCTGACTTTC,CASGRNSGANGLTF
TRBJ2-2,TRBD1,TRBV5-4,NA,TGTGCCAGCAGACACAGGGGGCGCGCTGCCGGGGAGCTGTTTTTT,CASRHRGRAAGELFF
TRBJ2-1,TRBD1,TRBV18,NA,TGTGCCAGCTCACCATCACAGGGGACGATGAATGAGCAGTTCTTC,CASSPSQGTMNEQFF
TRBJ2-3,NA,TRBV5-4,NA,TGTGCCAGCAGCTTGGTTTCCAGGGGATGGGTCACAGATACGCAGTATTTT,CASSLVSRGWVTDTQYF
TRBJ2-1,NA,TRBV9,NA,TGTGCCAGCAGCCCCATTGGGGGGGCGAATGAGCAGTTCTTC,CASSPIGGANEQFF
TRBJ2-3,TRBD2,TRBV15,NA,TGTGCCACCAGCCTCGGGGGGGCGGGGACCAGCACAGATACGCAGTATTTT,CATSLGGAGTSTDTQYF
TRBJ2-3,TRBD2,TRBV11-2,NA,TGTGCCAGCACCGTACGGGCTAGCGGAGATACGCAGTATTTT,CASTVRASGDTQYF
TRBJ2-2,TRBD1,TRBV7-9,few,TGTGCCAGCAGCTTAGCTGGACAGGGGGCTCCTGGGGCCGGGGAGCTGTTTTTT,CASSLAGQGAPGAGELFF